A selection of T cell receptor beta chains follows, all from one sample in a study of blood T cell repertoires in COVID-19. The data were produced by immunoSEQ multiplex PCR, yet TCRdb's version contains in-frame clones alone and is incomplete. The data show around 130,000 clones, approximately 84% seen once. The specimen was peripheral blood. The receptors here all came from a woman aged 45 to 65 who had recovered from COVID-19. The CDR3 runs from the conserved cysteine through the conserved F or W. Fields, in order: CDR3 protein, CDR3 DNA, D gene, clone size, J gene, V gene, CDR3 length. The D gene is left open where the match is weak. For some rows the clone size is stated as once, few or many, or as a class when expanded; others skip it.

CASSRTSGGVLPNEQFF,TGTGCCAGCTCACGGACTAGCGGGGGGGTCCTTCCCAATGAGCAGTTCTTC,TRBD2,-,TRBJ2-1,TRBV18,17
CASSPQGADTQYF,TGCGCCAGCAGCCCACAGGGGGCAGATACGCAGTATTTT,TRBD1,-,TRBJ2-3,TRBV4-1,13
CASSLTGTEKFF,TGTGCCAGCAGCCTGACTGGGACAGAGAAGTTCTTC,TRBD1,-,TRBJ2-1,TRBV7-2,12
CASSEYTVREEAFF,TGTGCCAGCAGTGAATACACGGTCAGGGAAGAAGCTTTCTTT,-,-,TRBJ1-1,TRBV6-1,14
CASRPEGESYEQYF,TGTGCCAGCAGACCCGAGGGGGAATCCTACGAGCAGTACTTC,-,-,TRBJ2-7,TRBV6-5,14
CASSYSIGGQPQHF,TGTGCCAGCAGTTACTCGATTGGAGGACAGCCCCAGCATTTT,-,-,TRBJ1-5,TRBV6-5,14
CASSQETGSIGYTF,TGTGCCAGCAGCCAAGAGACAGGTAGCATTGGCTACACCTTC,-,-,TRBJ1-2,TRBV3-1/TRBV3-2,14
CAWNEGFGYGYTF,TGTGCCTGGAATGAGGGATTCGGCTATGGCTACACCTTC,-,few,TRBJ1-2,TRBV30,13
CASRPEGLTDTQYF,TGTGCCAGCAGGCCGGAGGGCCTCACAGATACGCAGTATTTT,-,-,TRBJ2-3,TRBV27,14
CAWSVGHLTDTQYF,TGTGCCTGGAGTGTTGGGCACCTCACAGATACGCAGTATTTT,-,-,TRBJ2-3,TRBV30,14
CASSQGQGVGEQYF,TGTGCCAGCAGCCAAGGACAGGGGGTTGGTGAGCAGTACTTC,TRBD1,-,TRBJ2-7,TRBV5-4,14
CASSLIEGQPQHF,TGTGCCAGCAGTTTGATTGAGGGTCAGCCCCAGCATTTT,-,-,TRBJ1-5,TRBV12-3/TRBV12-4,13
CASSLRLAGRPFEQYF,TGTGCCAGCAGCTTAAGACTAGCGGGGAGACCTTTCGAGCAGTACTTC,TRBD2,-,TRBJ2-7,TRBV7-8,16
CASSRSAGADTQYF,TGCGCCAGCAGTAGAAGCGCCGGCGCAGATACGCAGTATTTT,-,-,TRBJ2-3,TRBV10-1,14
CASSKRILDRGRTDTQYF,TGTGCCAGCAGTAAGCGAATCCTAGACAGGGGGCGGACAGATACGCAGTATTTT,TRBD1,-,TRBJ2-3,TRBV2,18
CASSFAGTQGTQYF,TGTGCCAGCAGTTTCGCCGGGACTCAAGGGACCCAGTACTTC,-,-,TRBJ2-5,TRBV27,14
CASSPLSGQAATEAFF,TGTGCCAGCAGCCCCCTGTCAGGGCAGGCCGCCACTGAAGCTTTCTTT,-,few,TRBJ1-1,TRBV4-2,16
CASSHWRGLNEQFF,TGTGCCAGTAGTCACTGGCGGGGGTTAAATGAGCAGTTCTTC,TRBD2,-,TRBJ2-1,TRBV19,14
CASRETNYGYTF,TGTGCCAGCCGAGAAACTAACTATGGCTACACCTTC,-,-,TRBJ1-2,TRBV16,12
CASSYPPGPNTGELFF,TGTGCCAGCAGTTACCCACCTGGCCCAAACACCGGGGAGCTGTTTTTT,-,-,TRBJ2-2,TRBV9,16
CASSSRTGTYNEQFF,TGTGCCAGCAGCTCCAGGACGGGAACCTACAATGAGCAGTTCTTC,-,once,TRBJ2-1,TRBV7-9,15
CASSLGDRGRNSPLHF,TGTGCCAGCAGCTTAGGGGACAGGGGGCGTAATTCACCCCTCCACTTT,TRBD1,-,TRBJ1-6,TRBV7-8,16
CASSRNNQGQTEAFF,TGTGCCAGCAGCCGAAACAACCAGGGGCAGACTGAAGCTTTCTTT,-,-,TRBJ1-1,TRBV7-8,15
CASSLGSGVSTNEKLFF,TGTGCCAGCAGCTTAGGTAGCGGGGTCTCAACTAATGAAAAACTGTTTTTT,-,-,TRBJ1-4,TRBV7-9,17
CASGITGSGTQYF,TGTGCCAGTGGCATCACGGGGAGTGGTACGCAGTATTTT,-,-,TRBJ2-3,TRBV19,13
CATSDFGGANTGELFF,TGTGCCACCAGTGATTTCGGTGGAGCGAACACCGGGGAGCTGTTTTTT,-,-,TRBJ2-2,TRBV24-1,16
CATALGGSVHEQYF,TGTGCCACCGCGCTAGGAGGGTCCGTTCACGAGCAGTACTTC,-,-,TRBJ2-7,TRBV6-5,14
CASSQGDIPNYGYTF,TGCGCCAGCAGCCAAGGGGACATACCTAACTATGGCTACACCTTC,-,-,TRBJ1-2,TRBV4-3,15
CASSYSGTGDYEQYF,TGCGCCAGCAGTTATTCCGGGACAGGGGATTACGAGCAGTACTTC,TRBD1,-,TRBJ2-7,TRBV10-2,15
CASSLKREPYEQYF,TGTGCCAGCAGCTTAAAGCGGGAGCCCTACGAGCAGTACTTC,TRBD2,-,TRBJ2-7,TRBV5-4,14
CASSARWGGGPDNEQFF,TGTGCCAGCAGCGCTCGATGGGGGGGAGGGCCGGACAATGAGCAGTTCTTC,TRBD2,-,TRBJ2-1,TRBV11-3,17
CASSLRGQGNF,TGTGCCAGCAGTTTAAGGGGACAGGGGAATTTT,TRBD1,-,TRBJ2-3,TRBV12-3/TRBV12-4,11
CASSVQRGSGSDEQFF,TGTGCCAGCAGCGTACAACGAGGTAGCGGGAGCGATGAGCAGTTCTTC,TRBD2,-,TRBJ2-1,TRBV9,16
CAISAGMGEIAQHF,TGTGCCATCAGTGCCGGGATGGGTGAGATAGCCCAGCATTTT,-,-,TRBJ1-5,TRBV10-3,14
CASSPPSSYLTVGWGYTF,TGTGCCAGCAGCCCCCCCTCGTCTTACTTGACAGTGGGTTGGGGCTACACCTTC,-,-,TRBJ1-2,TRBV3-1/TRBV3-2,18
CASSYNDRHEQYF,TGTGCCAGCAGTTATAACGACAGGCACGAGCAGTACTTC,-,-,TRBJ2-7,TRBV6-5,13
CASSPGTATQYF,TGTGCCAGCAGCCCTGGGACTGCTACCCAGTACTTC,-,-,TRBJ2-5,TRBV12-3/TRBV12-4,12
CASSQGGGGYTF,TGTGCCAGCAGCCAAGGAGGGGGAGGCTACACCTTC,-,-,TRBJ1-2,TRBV3-1/TRBV3-2,12
CASSFWDTSHEQFF,TGTGCCAGCAGTTTTTGGGACACGTCCCATGAGCAGTTCTTC,-,few,TRBJ2-1,TRBV27,14
CASSQVGDRGHEQYF,TGTGCCAGCAGCCAAGTGGGAGACAGGGGCCACGAGCAGTACTTC,TRBD1,-,TRBJ2-7,TRBV4-2,15
CASSPQAGSEQFF,TGTGCCAGCTCACCACAAGCGGGAAGTGAGCAGTTCTTC,TRBD2,few,TRBJ2-1,TRBV18,13
CASSLTGTGNTIYF,TGTGCCAGCAGCTTAACAGGGACTGGAAACACCATATATTTT,-,-,TRBJ1-3,TRBV13,14
CASSPGASHHEQFF,TGTGCCAGCTCACCAGGCGCTAGTCACCATGAGCAGTTCTTC,-,-,TRBJ2-1,TRBV18,14